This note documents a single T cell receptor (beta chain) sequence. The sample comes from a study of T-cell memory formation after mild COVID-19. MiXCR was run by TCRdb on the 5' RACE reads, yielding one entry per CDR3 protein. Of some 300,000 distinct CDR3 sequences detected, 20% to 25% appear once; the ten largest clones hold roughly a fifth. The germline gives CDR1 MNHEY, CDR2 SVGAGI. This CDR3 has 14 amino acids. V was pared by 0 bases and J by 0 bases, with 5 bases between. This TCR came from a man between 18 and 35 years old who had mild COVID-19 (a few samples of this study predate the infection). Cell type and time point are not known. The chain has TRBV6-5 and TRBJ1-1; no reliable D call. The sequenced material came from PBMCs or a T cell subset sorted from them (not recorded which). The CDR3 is CASSYSHLNTEAFF. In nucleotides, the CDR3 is TGTGCCAGCAGTTACTCCCACTTGAACACTGAAGCTTTCTTT.